The clone carrying this T cell receptor beta chain came up once. CDR3 length: 12 amino acids. Per the germline V gene, CDR1 is SQVTM and CDR2 is ANQGSEA. The V end lost 4 bases, the J end lost 1 base, and 7 bases lay between the germline ends. These data are taken from a study of blood T cell repertoires in COVID-19. In the original analysis: The assay estimated nucleated cells by amplifying reference gene primers. The assay was immunoSEQ multiplex PCR, and TCRdb's table has in-frame clones only and misses some. That table supplies the V and J calls and clone size; D and trimming were determined from the DNA. This sample yields roughly 300,000 clones, of which roughly 85% are seen a single time; about 6% belongs to the top ten.

Source material: PBMCs or T cells enriched from blood (not recorded which). The V gene is TRBV29-1, the J gene TRBJ1-1, with TRBD1 as a possible D gene (5 bases). The clonotype was recovered from a woman aged 25-40 years who had recovered from COVID-19. CDR3 DNA: TGCAGCGTTGCGCAGGGGAACACTGAAGCTTTCTTT. Its protein product is CSVAQGNTEAFF. Together with reference TRBV29-1 and TRBJ1-1, the CDR3 gives the full variable domain: SAVISQKPSRDICQRGTSLTIQCQVDSQVTMMFWYRQQPGQSLTLIATANQGSEATYESGFVIDKFPISRPNLTFSTLTVSNMSPEDSSIYLCSVAQGNTEAFFGQGTRLTVV.